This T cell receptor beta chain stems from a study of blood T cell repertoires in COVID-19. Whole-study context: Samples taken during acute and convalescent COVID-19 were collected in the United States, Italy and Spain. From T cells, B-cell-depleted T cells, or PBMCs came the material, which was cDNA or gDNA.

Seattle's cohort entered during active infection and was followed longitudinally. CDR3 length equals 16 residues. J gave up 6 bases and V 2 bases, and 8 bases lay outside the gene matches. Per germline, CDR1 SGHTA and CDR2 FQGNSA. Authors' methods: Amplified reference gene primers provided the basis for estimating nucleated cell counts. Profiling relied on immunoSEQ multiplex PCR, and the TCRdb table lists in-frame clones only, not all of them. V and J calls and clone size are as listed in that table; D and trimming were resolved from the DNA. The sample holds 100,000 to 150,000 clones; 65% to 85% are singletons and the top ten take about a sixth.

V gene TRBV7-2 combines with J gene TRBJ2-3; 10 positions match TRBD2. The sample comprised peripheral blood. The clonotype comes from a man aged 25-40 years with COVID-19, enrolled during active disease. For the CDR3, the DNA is TGTGCCAGCAGCTTATCGGCTAGCGGGAGTTGGGATACGCAGTATTTT. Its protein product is CASSLSASGSWDTQYF.